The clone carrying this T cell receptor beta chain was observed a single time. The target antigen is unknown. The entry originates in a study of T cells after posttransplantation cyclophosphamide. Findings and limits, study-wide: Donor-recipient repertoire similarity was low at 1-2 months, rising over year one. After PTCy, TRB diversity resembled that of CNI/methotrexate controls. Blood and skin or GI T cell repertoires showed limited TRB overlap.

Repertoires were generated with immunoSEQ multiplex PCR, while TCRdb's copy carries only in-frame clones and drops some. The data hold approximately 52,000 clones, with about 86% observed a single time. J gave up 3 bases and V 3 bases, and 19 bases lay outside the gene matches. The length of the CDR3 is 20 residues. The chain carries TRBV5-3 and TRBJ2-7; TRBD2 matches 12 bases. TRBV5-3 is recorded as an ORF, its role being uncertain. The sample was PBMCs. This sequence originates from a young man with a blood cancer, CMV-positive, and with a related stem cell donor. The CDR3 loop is CARSSEELAGGPHTDYEQYF. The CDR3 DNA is TGTGCCAGAAGCTCGGAAGAACTAGCGGGAGGCCCACATACCGACTACGAGCAGTACTTC.